The present entry profiles one T cell receptor (beta chain) with its context. As yet, its antigen is unknown. Method: immunoSEQ multiplex PCR; TCRdb's copy keeps in-frame clones and lacks some. The sample records nearly 95,000 clones, about 92% being singletons. This entry belongs to a study of graft-versus-host responses after intestinal transplantation. For the study at large: Anti-thymocyte globulin induction, then tacrolimus and steroids for about three years, went to all recipients. General study findings and limits: High graft-versus-host to host-versus-graft clonal ratios were seen in allografts of patients with graft-donor T cell macrochimerism. Declining HvG levels early post-transplant were linked to peak circulating GvH clone levels.

The ends lost 3 bases at V and 8 bases at J; junction bases unmatched: 14. The CDR3 length is 16 residues. Germline lookup yields CDR1 PRHDT and CDR2 FYEKMQ (reference sequence). The sample here was unstimulated CD8+ T cells sorted from spleen or lymph node cells, taken before intestinal transplant. This receptor was identified in a human donor who received an intestinal transplant. The chain is built from TRBV13 and TRBJ2-7; 9 nucleotides align to TRBD2. In nucleotides, the CDR3 is TGTGCCAGCAGCTTGCCTAGCGGGGACCCCTACGGCAAGCAGTACTTC. Amino acid sequence: CASSLPSGDPYGKQYF.